A single sample is the source of the 10 T cell receptor beta chains below, sequenced in a study of blood T cell repertoires in COVID-19 (dated by TCRdb to the early 2020s). The library was built by means of the immunoSEQ multiplex PCR assay. TCRdb re-hosts the immuneACCESS table, in-frame sequences only. Its copies lack some clones; in the studies checked, an unresolved V gene accounts for under half of them, and the cause for the rest is not known. The sample table holds 200,000 or so clones, of which approximately 84% were seen once. The ten largest make up 6.9% of the sample. The specimen sequenced was peripheral blood. The receptors stem from a human donor with acute or convalescent COVID-19. The donor label of this sample is uncertain.

The rearrangement joins TRBV18 to TRBJ2-7, with 8 bases that match TRBD1. The CDR3 sequence is 15 residues long. Losses at the gene ends were 4 bases for V and 6 bases for J; bases not matched to a gene: 11. Germline V gene sequence: CDR1 KGHSH, CDR2 LQKENI. This chain's CDR3 is CASSQGTGRSPEQYF. DNA of the CDR3: TGTGCCAGCTCACAGGGGACAGGCAGATCCCCCGAGCAGTACTTC.

The genes are TRBV19 and TRBJ1-2; 7 nucleotides align to TRBD1. The CDR3 is 15 residues long. V lost 7 bases, J lost 0 bases, and 8 bases stayed unmatched. The germline V gene encodes CDR1 LNHDA and CDR2 SQIVND (reference sequence). CDR3 residues: CASIPDRAPNYGYTF. The CDR3 coding sequence is TGTGCCAGTATCCCTGACAGGGCCCCTAACTATGGCTACACCTTC.

The V call is TRBV7-8, the J call TRBJ2-1; the match to TRBD2 covers 8 bases. The CDR3 totals 20 residues. J lost 0 bases, V lost 2 bases, and 15 bases had no gene match. Germline lookup yields CDR1 SGHVS and CDR2 FQNEAQ. DNA for the CDR3: TGTGCCAGCAGCTTACGATGGGCCAGCGGGAGAGCGGGCTCCTACAATGAGCAGTTCTTC. The encoded protein is CASSLRWASGRAGSYNEQFF.

The V gene is TRBV28, the J gene TRBJ2-5, with TRBD1 matching 7 bases. The CDR3 has 15 amino acids. Germline V gives CDR1 MDHEN, CDR2 SYDVKM. Trimming took 5 bases from V and 2 from J; bases not matched to a gene: 8. CDR3 residues: CASSHGTARQETQYF. As DNA, the CDR3 is TGTGCCAGCAGTCACGGGACAGCAAGACAAGAGACCCAGTACTTC.

V is TRBV27 and J is TRBJ2-3; TRBD1 matches 10 bases. CDR3 length: 14 residues. Germline V gene lookup returns CDR1 MNHEY and CDR2 SMNVEV (reference sequence). Trimming at V came to 4 bases and at J to 5 bases, leaving 3 bases not matched to a gene. CDR3 sequence: CASSSGTGVDTQYF. CDR3 DNA: TGTGCCAGCAGTTCGGGGACAGGGGTAGATACGCAGTATTTT.

V and J are TRBV24-1 and TRBJ1-5, with D uncertain. Trimming left V 3 bases short and J 1 base short, with 6 bases between. Germline V lookup: CDR1 KGHDR, CDR2 SFDVKD. This CDR3 spans 14 amino acids. DNA for the CDR3: TGTGCCACCAGTGATGGCGGGAGCAATCAGCCCCAGCATTTT. This codes for CATSDGGSNQPQHF.

On this clone: At one boundary the junction diverges from the germline segment, which might be a read error. The rearrangement links TRBV7-9 to TRBJ2-7, with a weak D call TRBD1 (5 bases). Per the germline V gene, CDR1 is SEHNR and CDR2 is FQNEAQ (reference sequence). CDR3 length: 12 residues. CDR3 DNA: TGTGCCAGCAGCTTAGAGGGGAAAGGATTTCGTTTC. It specifies CASSLEGKGFRF. Looking up the rest from reference TRBV7-9 and TRBJ2-7 gives the full variable domain: DTGVSQNPRHKITKRGQNVTFRCDPISEHNRLYWYRQTLGQGPEFLTYFQNEAQLEKSRLLSDRFSAERPKGSFSTLEIQRTEQGDSAMYLCASSLEGKGFRFGPGTRLTVT.

This clone was picked up a small number of times. V is TRBV10-3 and J is TRBJ2-1; 13 nucleotides line up with TRBD2. J was trimmed by 7 bases and V by 6 bases; bases with no gene match: 3. This CDR3 has 14 amino acids. The V gene's germline CDR1 is ENHRY and CDR2 SYGVKD. This chain's CDR3 is CAISGTSGINEQFF. In DNA, the CDR3 is TGTGCCATCAGCGGGACTAGCGGGATAAATGAGCAGTTCTTC.

The V and J genes are TRBV6-6 and TRBJ1-6, with D unclear. In germline, CDR1 is MNHNY, CDR2 SVGAGI (reference sequence). The CDR3 is made up of 14 amino acids. Trimming pared 6 bases from V and 9 bases from J, leaving 15 bases between. The DNA for the CDR3 is TGTGCCAGCAGCCCGGAAATCAGGCTTTCACCCCTCCACTTT. Protein: CASSPEIRLSPLHF.

CDR3 in amino acids: CASSPRDRLMDSPLHF. DNA for the CDR3: TGTGCCAGCAGCCCTCGGGACAGGCTCATGGATTCACCCCTCCACTTT. The gene calls are TRBV7-3 and TRBJ1-6; 8 bases map to TRBD1. The CDR3 loop spans 16 amino acids. Per the germline V gene, CDR1 is SGHTA and CDR2 is FQGTGA. V was pared by 5 bases and J by 8 bases, with 11 bases of the junction left unmatched.